A selection of T cell receptor beta chains follows, all from one sample in a study of blood T cells in healthy people across ages. TCRdb re-analysed the 5' RACE reads in MiXCR, keeping a single row per CDR3 protein. Counted here are 800,000 or so distinct CDR3 sequences, around 25% occurring once; the ten biggest clones make up roughly 3.5%. These data also formed part of another study, on T cells of mothers and their children.

Sequencing was done on a sample of blood. The receptors come from a boy between 10 and 17 years old in good health. Each CDR3 is given with its conserved first and last residue. A D gene is named only where the DNA matches it firmly. The size field is filled for only some rows; it gives once, few, many or a size class.

>-|-|TRBJ1-4|TRBV28
TGTGCCAGCAGTTTCGCGTTGGGGCAGGGACCTAAGGAAAAACTGTTTTTT
CASSFALGQGPKEKLFF
>-|few|TRBJ2-7|TRBV28
TGTGCCAGCAGAAGTCAGGGCGCAGGCGAGGACTACGAGCAGTACTTC
CASRSQGAGEDYEQYF
>-|-|TRBJ2-5|TRBV20-1
TGCAGTGCTAAACACCTCACAGGGAGTATCGAGACCCAGTACTTC
CSAKHLTGSIETQYF
>-|-|TRBJ2-5|TRBV4-3
TGCGCCAGCAGCCAAGGGTGGTCCGAGACAGGAAATTTC
CASSQGWSETGNF
>-|-|TRBJ2-3|TRBV6-6
TGTGCCAGCAGTTCCCTACTTCGCCGGATGGATACGCAGTATTTT
CASSSLLRRMDTQYF
>TRBD2|few|TRBJ2-1|TRBV6-5
TGTGCCAGCAGTTACGGCCAAAATCGAGGGGAGGGCTTCTATGAGCAGTTCTTC
CASSYGQNRGEGFYEQFF
>-|-|TRBJ2-1|TRBV10-3
TGTGCCACCGGGCCGGGACTTAACTACAATGAGCAGTTCTTC
CATGPGLNYNEQFF
>-|-|TRBJ1-1|TRBV11-1
TGTGCCAGCAGCTGGGACATGAGAACTGAAGCTTTCTTT
CASSWDMRTEAFF
>-|-|TRBJ2-2|TRBV3-1
TGTGCCAGCAGCCATAAGGGATATCAAGGTAGCGGGGAGCTGTTTTTT
CASSHKGYQGSGELFF
>-|-|TRBJ2-3|TRBV7-2
TGTGCCAGCAGCTTCCTTCATCTCACAGATACGCAGTATTTT
CASSFLHLTDTQYF
>TRBD2|-|TRBJ2-7|TRBV7-2
TGTGCCAGCAGCTCCCAAAGGGTAGCGGGGGGAAGGTCCTACGAGCAGTACTTC
CASSSQRVAGGRSYEQYF
>TRBD1|-|TRBJ2-1|TRBV27
TGTGCCACTTCGACAGGGGGGTCCTACAATGAGCAGTTCTTC
CATSTGGSYNEQFF
>-|-|TRBJ2-4|TRBV2
TGTGCCAGCAGCCAGGAGGTCCAAAACATTCAGTACTTC
CASSQEVQNIQYF
>-|-|TRBJ1-2|TRBV20-1
TGCAGTACTAGAGGCAGCTATGGCTACACCTTC
CSTRGSYGYTF
>TRBD2|-|TRBJ2-1|TRBV28
TGTGCCAGCAGCACCCAGAAAAGCGGGAGGGCCTACAATGAGCAGTTCTTC
CASSTQKSGRAYNEQFF
>TRBD2|-|TRBJ2-3|TRBV7-2
TGTGCCAGCAGCCCCCGTAGCGGGGCTGGCACAGATACGCAGTATTTT
CASSPRSGAGTDTQYF
>-|few|TRBJ1-1|TRBV18
TGTGCCAGCTCACCACGACAGGAGATCACTGAAGCTTTCTTT
CASSPRQEITEAFF
>-|few|TRBJ2-7|TRBV7-2
TGTGCCAGCAGCTTAGATGGGCCGGGTTTGGGGGAGCAGTACTTC
CASSLDGPGLGEQYF
>-|many|TRBJ1-6|TRBV6-2/TRBV6-3
TGTGCCAGCACCCTGGAGGCCTCGGGGTCACCCCTCCACTTT
CASTLEASGSPLHF
>-|-|TRBJ1-1|TRBV9
TGTGCCAGCAGCGTGTTCCCGCGGGACGCTGAAGCTTTCTTT
CASSVFPRDAEAFF
>-|-|TRBJ1-4|TRBV28
TGTGCCAGCAGTCCCGATCGAGGGCCACGGGGGGGACTGTTTTTT
CASSPDRGPRGGLFF
>-|few|TRBJ2-3|TRBV9
TGTGCCAGCAGCCTTAGGGGGAGCGTTACGCAGTATTTT
CASSLRGSVTQYF
>-|-|TRBJ1-4|TRBV7-2
TGTGCCAGCAGCTTAGTACTGGCAGCGCCGAATGAAAAACTGTTTTTT
CASSLVLAAPNEKLFF
>-|-|TRBJ1-5|TRBV20-1
TGCAGTGCTAGAGGAGCTAAAGCCAATCGGCCCCAGCATTTT
CSARGAKANRPQHF
>TRBD1|many|TRBJ1-6|TRBV20-1
TGCAGTGCTAGAGATAGCGGAACAGGGGGCTTCTCAGGGTCACCCCTCCACTTT
CSARDSGTGGFSGSPLHF
>TRBD2|-|TRBJ2-1|TRBV9
TGTGCCAGCAGCGTTTTAGCGGGGGGAGGGGTGAATGAGCAGTTCTTC
CASSVLAGGGVNEQFF
>-|-|TRBJ2-4|TRBV20-1
TGCAGTGCTAGAGATTCAGGGGCTTTAGCCAAAAACATTCAGTACTTC
CSARDSGALAKNIQYF
>-|many|TRBJ2-6|TRBV7-3
TGTGCCAGCAGCTCCCATGTCTCTGGGGCCAACGTCCTGACTTTC
CASSSHVSGANVLTF
>TRBD2|-|TRBJ2-3|TRBV5-1
TGCGCCACCAGCGGGAGGGCCGATAACACAGATACGCAGTATTTT
CATSGRADNTDTQYF
>-|once|TRBJ2-1|TRBV7-9
TGTGCCAGCAGCTCCCTTGCCGGGACGGGGTACAATGAACAGTTCTTC
CASSSLAGTGYNEQFF
>-|-|TRBJ1-2|TRBV6-1
TGTGCCAGCAGCCAAGGGCCCCCGTCCTATGGCTACACCTTC
CASSQGPPSYGYTF
>TRBD1|once|TRBJ1-1|TRBV7-9
TGTGCCAGCAGCTCCACCGCAGGGGGGACTGAAGCTTTCTTT
CASSSTAGGTEAFF
>-|-|TRBJ2-7|TRBV10-3
TGTGCCATCAGTGAGAAAGACAACTACGAGCAGTACTTC
CAISEKDNYEQYF